Listed here are 12 T cell receptor beta chains from one sample, sequenced in a study of blood T cell repertoires in COVID-19 (TCRdb year 2020). The library was made by the immunoSEQ multiplex PCR assay. TCRdb carries this immuneACCESS record with in-frame sequences only. Its versions omit some clonotypes, under half of them owing to an unresolved V gene in the studies checked, with the rest unexplained. This sample lists about 200,000 clones; around 82% were detected once. 4% to 6.5% of the sample goes to the ten largest clones. Material for sequencing was PBMCs or T cells enriched from blood (not recorded which). The receptors were gathered from a woman aged 55-75 years with acute COVID-19.

This chain links TRBV7-6 with TRBJ1-1; no clear D gene. CDR1 SGHVS and CDR2 FNYEAQ come from the germline V gene. Deletions cut 5 bases from V and 3 bases from J, with 13 bases between. This CDR3 has 14 amino acids. The CDR3 is CASSRGWEHTEAFF. In nucleotides, the CDR3 is TGTGCCAGCAGCCGGGGATGGGAGCACACTGAAGCTTTCTTT.

The rearrangement links TRBV6-5 to TRBJ1-6, with D perhaps TRBD1 (5 bases). The ends were cut back, 6 bases at V and 9 bases at J, with 9 bases in the middle. Looked up from germline, CDR1 is MNHEY and CDR2 is SVGAGI. This CDR3 has 12 amino acids. CDR3: CASRQGSSPLHF. CDR3 nucleotides: TGTGCCAGCAGGCAGGGTTCTTCACCCCTCCACTTT.

The chain joins TRBV19 to TRBJ2-1; 8 bases line up with TRBD1. This CDR3 has 15 amino acids. V shed 3 bases and J 0 bases; nucleotides not matched to a gene: 1. Germline CDR1 and CDR2: LNHDA and SQIVND (reference sequence). This CDR3 is CASSITGGSYNEQFF. CDR3 DNA sequence: TGTGCCAGTAGTATCACAGGGGGCTCCTACAATGAGCAGTTCTTC.

This rearrangement joins TRBV7-2 to TRBJ1-5; D ambiguous. CDR3 length: 16 residues. V was trimmed by 1 base and J by 1 base, leaving 11 bases between them. In germline, CDR1 is SGHTA, CDR2 FQGNSA. The CDR3: CASSLVGSGSNQPQHF. For the CDR3, the DNA is TGTGCCAGCAGCTTAGTTGGATCCGGGAGCAATCAGCCCCAGCATTTT.

As concerns this clone: The same CDR3 also results from other DNA sequences found in this sample. This sequence joins TRBV7-9 and TRBJ1-1; TRBD1 might be the D (6 bases). Germline V gives CDR1 SEHNR, CDR2 FQNEAQ (reference sequence). This CDR3 has 13 amino acids. V was clipped by 3 bases and J by 1 base, with 6 bases between them. The CDR3 sequence is CASSLGQNTEAFF. CDR3 sequence (DNA): TGTGCCAGCAGCTTGGGACAGAACACTGAAGCTTTCTTT.

The chain couples TRBV10-3 to TRBJ2-2; TRBD2 might be the D (5 bases). Between the trimmed V and J ends, which lost 0 bases and 4 bases, there was a span of 6 bases. This CDR3 has 14 amino acids. Looked up from germline, CDR1 is ENHRY and CDR2 is SYGVKD. The CDR3 reads CAISESDFTGELFF. CDR3 bases: TGTGCCATCAGTGAGTCGGACTTCACCGGGGAGCTGTTTTTT.

This sequence joins TRBV4-1 and TRBJ2-5; D remains unclear. The CDR3 loop spans 15 amino acids. Per germline, CDR1 MGHRA and CDR2 YSYEKL. Trimming took off 2 bases at V and 1 base at J, with 11 bases between the two ends. CDR3 amino acids: CASSQRDGAQETQYF. Here the CDR3 DNA reads TGCGCCAGCAGCCAAAGAGACGGAGCCCAAGAGACCCAGTACTTC.

V and J are TRBV4-3 and TRBJ1-2, with D possibly matching TRBD1 (6 bases). The CDR3 runs 15 residues. CDR1 is LGHNA, CDR2 YSLEER, per germline. Trimming took off 2 bases at V and 3 bases at J, with 13 bases between the two ends. The CDR3 region is CASSQHWAGDYGYTF. The CDR3 DNA is TGCGCCAGCAGCCAACACTGGGCAGGGGACTATGGCTACACCTTC.

This clone occurred once. The chain employs TRBV7-9 and TRBJ2-1; perhaps TRBD2 as D (6 bases). V lost 1 base to trimming and J lost 0 bases, with 7 bases between them. In germline, CDR1 is SEHNR, CDR2 FQNEAQ (reference sequence). This CDR3 is 15 amino acids long. The CDR3 is CASSLDGSSYNEQFF. The CDR3 DNA sequence: TGTGCCAGCAGCTTAGACGGGAGCTCCTACAATGAGCAGTTCTTC.

The chain joins TRBV4-3 to TRBJ1-6, with D hard to call. Per germline, CDR1 LGHNA and CDR2 YSLEER. Trimming removed 4 bases from V and 7 bases from J, with 14 bases in between. The CDR3 extends over 15 amino acids. CDR3 bases: TGCGCCAGCAGCCTAGATGAGGGCCGAAATTCACCCCTCCACTTT. Encoded protein: CASSLDEGRNSPLHF.

The chain recombines TRBV3-1 (or the pseudogene TRBV3-2) with TRBJ1-4; no firm D call. Germline V gene sequence: CDR1 LGHDT, CDR2 YNNKEL (reference sequence). The CDR3 sequence is 12 residues long. V gave up 3 bases and J gave up 4 bases, with 3 bases separating them. The DNA for the CDR3 is TGTGCCAGCAGCCACAGTAATGAAAAACTGTTTTTT. Translated: CASSHSNEKLFF.

The chain uses TRBV20-1 and TRBJ1-1; a possible D gene is TRBD1 (5 bases). The CDR3 extends over 14 amino acids. Germline CDR1 and CDR2: DFQATT and SNEGSKA (reference sequence). V dropped 3 bases and J dropped 4 bases, with 15 bases sitting between them. CDR3 bases: TGCAGTGCTAGTCGGGCAGGGTTGGTCACTGAAGCTTTCTTT. Amino acids: CSASRAGLVTEAFF.